This entry concerns a single TCR beta chain. Its target is unknown. The CDR3 sequence is 16 residues long. Trimming at V came to 1 base and at J to 5 bases, leaving 9 bases not matched to a gene. Germline CDR1 and CDR2: SGHTA and FQGTGA. This entry belongs to a study of cytomegalovirus exposure and HLA in healthy donors. Study-wide findings and caveats: The investigators catalogued 150 or so TCR beta chains as cytomegalovirus-associated.

It was with 60 Vbeta and 13 Jbeta primers that the PCR ran. Here immunoSEQ multiplex PCR was the method, and the copy in TCRdb shows in-frame clones only, minus some. The repertoire consists of fewer than 100,000 clones, with about three quarters occurring once and the leading ten covering nearly 2.5%. The gene calls are TRBV7-3 and TRBJ1-1; 8 bases line up with TRBD1. Sequencing was performed on PBMCs. The receptor was derived from a male donor in good health and CMV-seropositive. CDR3 amino acids: CASSLRAGGLGTEAFF. CDR3 in DNA: TGTGCCAGCAGCTTAAGGGCAGGGGGCTTGGGAACTGAAGCTTTCTTT. Filled out from reference TRBV7-3 and TRBJ1-1, the complete variable domain reads GAGVSQTPSNKVTEKGKYVELRCDPISGHTALYWYRQSLGQGPEFLIYFQGTGAADDSGLPNDRFFAVRPEGSVSTLKIQRTERGDSAVYLCASSLRAGGLGTEAFFGQGTRLTVV.